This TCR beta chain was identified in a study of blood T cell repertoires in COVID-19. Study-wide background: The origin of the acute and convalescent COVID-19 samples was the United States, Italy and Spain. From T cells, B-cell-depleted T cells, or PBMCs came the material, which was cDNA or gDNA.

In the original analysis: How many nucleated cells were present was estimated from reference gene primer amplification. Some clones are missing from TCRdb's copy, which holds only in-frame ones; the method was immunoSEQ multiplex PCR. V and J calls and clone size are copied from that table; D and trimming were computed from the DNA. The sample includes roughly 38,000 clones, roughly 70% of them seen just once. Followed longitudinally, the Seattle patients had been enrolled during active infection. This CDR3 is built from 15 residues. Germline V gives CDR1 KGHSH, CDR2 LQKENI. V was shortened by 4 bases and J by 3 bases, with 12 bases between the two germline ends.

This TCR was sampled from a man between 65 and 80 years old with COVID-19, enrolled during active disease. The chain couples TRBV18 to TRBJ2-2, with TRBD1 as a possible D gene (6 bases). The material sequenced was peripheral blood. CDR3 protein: CASSQQGGDTGELFF. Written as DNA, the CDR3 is TGTGCCAGCTCACAACAGGGTGGTGACACCGGGGAGCTGTTTTTT.